This T cell receptor (beta chain) was documented in a study of T cells of healthy individuals. The J segment lost 5 bases and the V segment lost 2 bases, leaving 6 bases of the junction unmatched. CDR3 length: 14 amino acids. CDR1 is SNHLY, CDR2 FYNNEI, per germline. MiXCR, run by TCRdb on the 5' RACE reads, gives a single entry per CDR3 protein. The table includes about 96,000 distinct CDR3 sequences, approximately 15% detected once. The chain recombines TRBV2 with TRBJ2-7; 7 bases match TRBD1. The source of this sequence is a human donor in good health. The CDR3 sequence is CASSERQGVNEQYF. Here the CDR3 DNA reads TGTGCCAGCAGTGAAAGGCAGGGGGTCAACGAGCAGTACTTC.